The 3 T cell receptor beta chains listed next were all sequenced from one sample in a study of shared clonotypes between healthy human individuals. Only in-frame clones appear in the TCRdb table, and some are missing; sequencing was by immunoSEQ multiplex PCR. Counted here are roughly 700,000 clones, approximately 74% occurring once; the ten biggest clones make up under 2%. Sequences were obtained from memory CD4+ T cells sorted from blood. The subset was: CD45RA-negative fraction. These receptors were collected from a young woman in good health.

The J gene is TRBJ2-7, the V gene TRBV15; tentatively, D is TRBD1 (5 bases). Per the germline V gene, CDR1 is LNHNV and CDR2 is YYDKDF (reference sequence). This CDR3 is 13 amino acids long. The V end was cut by 2 bases, the J end by 2 bases, with 7 bases between. CDR3 DNA sequence: TGTGCCACCAGCAGAACGGACACCTACGAGCAGTACTTC. Protein product: CATSRTDTYEQYF.

Points on this clone: The sample contains more than one DNA sequence encoding this CDR3. The genes are TRBV30 and TRBJ2-7; no reliable D call. V was trimmed by 0 bases and J by 0 bases, leaving 0 bases between them. The CDR3 loop spans 11 amino acids. Germline CDR1 and CDR2: GTSNPN and SVGIG (reference sequence). The CDR3, as DNA: TGTGCCTGGAGTGTCTCCTACGAGCAGTACTTC. Amino acid sequence: CAWSVSYEQYF.

The chain employs TRBV7-9 and TRBJ2-3; D remains unclear. The CDR3 extends over 15 amino acids. Trimming took off 1 base at V and 0 bases at J, with 8 bases between the two ends. CDR1 and CDR2 (germline): SEHNR, FQNEAQ (reference sequence). Here the CDR3 DNA reads TGTGCCAGCAGCTTAGAGGGAACTAGCACAGATACGCAGTATTTT. This gives the protein CASSLEGTSTDTQYF.